The 13 T cell receptor beta chains below were found in one sample sequenced in a study of blood T cell repertoires in COVID-19. TCRdb keeps only in-frame clones here, not all; method: immunoSEQ multiplex PCR. The sample shows about 260,000 clones, approximately 81% of them seen only once. The sequencing sample was made of peripheral blood. Every receptor here comes from a man in his 60s with acute or convalescent COVID-19.

Regarding this clone: This sample includes further DNA sequences coding for the same CDR3. The rearrangement joins TRBV28 to TRBJ2-2; TRBD2 matches 8 bases. From germline, CDR1 is MDHEN and CDR2 SYDVKM. The CDR3 is 16 amino acids. V shed 3 bases, J shed 1 base, and the junction held 4 bases outside the gene matches. This chain's CDR3 is CASSLGLAGNTGELFF. The CDR3 nucleotides read TGTGCCAGCAGTTTGGGGCTAGCGGGGAACACCGGGGAGCTGTTTTTT.

CDR3 coding DNA: TGTGCCAGCAGCGTATTGGGCCAAGCGGCAGGTTCACCCCTCCACTTT. Protein sequence: CASSVLGQAAGSPLHF. The gene calls are TRBV9 and TRBJ1-6; D uncertain. The CDR3 spans 16 residues. Germline CDR1 and CDR2: SGDLS and YYNGEE. Deletions cut 1 base from V and 9 bases from J, with 17 bases between.

The J gene is TRBJ2-7, the V gene TRBV27, with D perhaps TRBD1 (7 bases). Germline V gene data show CDR1 as MNHEY and CDR2 as SMNVEV (reference sequence). CDR3 length: 16 residues. V dropped 0 bases and J dropped 1 base, with 13 bases sitting between them. CDR3 loop: CASSLSRQGGSYEQYF. DNA for the CDR3: TGTGCCAGCAGTTTATCGCGACAGGGAGGTTCCTACGAGCAGTACTTC.

The V and J genes are TRBV19 and TRBJ2-7; possibly TRBD1 for D (6 bases). The CDR3 is 13 amino acids. Germline V gives CDR1 LNHDA, CDR2 SQIVND (reference sequence). V lost 6 bases and J 7 bases, leaving 16 bases between the germline ends. This chain's CDR3 is CASRGTLPGEQYF. The DNA of the CDR3 is TGTGCCAGTAGGGGGACACTCCCCGGGGAGCAGTACTTC.

The rearrangement uses TRBV6-5 and TRBJ2-7; 13 nucleotides agree with TRBD2. The CDR3 spans 15 residues. Germline values: CDR1 MNHEY, CDR2 SVGAGI. J lost 2 bases, V lost 2 bases, and 0 bases had no gene match. The CDR3 DNA sequence: TGTGCCAGCAGTTACACTAGCGGGAGGGCCTACGAGCAGTACTTC. Protein product: CASSYTSGRAYEQYF.

V and J are TRBV6-5 and TRBJ2-4; no firm D call. The CDR3 length is 12 residues. V was shortened by 6 bases and J by 1 base, with 4 bases between the two germline ends. CDR1 is MNHEY and CDR2 is SVGAGI in the germline V gene. In nucleotides, the CDR3 is TGTGCCAGCAGACAGGCCAAAAACATTCAGTACTTC. Encoded protein: CASRQAKNIQYF.

This clone occurred once. This sequence joins TRBV6-1 and TRBJ1-5, with a tentative D call TRBD1 (5 bases). In germline, CDR1 is MNHNS, CDR2 SASEGT. V was shortened by 2 bases and J by 7 bases, with 9 bases between the two germline ends. The CDR3 length is 13 residues. CDR3: CASSEMGRQPQHF. DNA for the CDR3: TGTGCCAGCAGTGAAATGGGGCGACAGCCCCAGCATTTT.

V usage is TRBV11-2 and J usage is TRBJ2-5, with TRBD2 matching over 9 bases. This CDR3 contains 14 residues. V lost 8 bases and J lost 2; bases outside the gene matches: 6. CDR1 and CDR2 (germline): SGHAT, FQNNGV. The CDR3 spells CASGPGLAQETQYF. The CDR3 DNA is TGTGCCAGCGGCCCGGGACTAGCTCAAGAGACCCAGTACTTC.

This chain connects TRBV7-6 to TRBJ2-7; 10 nucleotides align to TRBD2. Unmatched junction bases numbered 3, after V lost 2 bases and J lost 2 bases. The CDR3 totals 15 residues. Germline values: CDR1 SGHVS, CDR2 FNYEAQ. The CDR3: CASSLSSGGTYEQYF. CDR3 nucleotide sequence: TGTGCCAGCAGCTTATCTAGCGGGGGTACCTACGAGCAGTACTTC. The entire variable domain, with the rest obtained from reference TRBV7-6 and TRBJ2-7, is as follows: GAGVSQSPRYKVTKRGQDVALRCDPISGHVSLYWYRQALGQGPEFLTYFNYEAQQDKSGLPNDRFSAERPEGSISTLTIQRTEQRDSAMYRCASSLSSGGTYEQYFGPGTRLTVT.

This chain links TRBV24-1 with TRBJ2-2; D gene unclear. The V and J ends lost 3 bases and 5 bases respectively, with 9 bases between them. Germline values: CDR1 KGHDR, CDR2 SFDVKD. The CDR3 spans 14 residues. CDR3 DNA: TGTGCCACCAGTGATGACGGGTATACCGGGGAGCTGTTTTTT. Encoded protein: CATSDDGYTGELFF.

The V call is TRBV7-9, the J call TRBJ1-3; 7 bases align to TRBD1. Losses at the gene ends were 7 bases for V and 2 bases for J; bases not matched to a gene: 11. The germline gives CDR1 SEHNR, CDR2 FQNEAQ (reference sequence). CDR3 size: 16 residues. The CDR3 bases are TGTGCCAGCACCTCTACAGGGGTTCTGGCTGGAAACACCATATATTTT. This translates into CASTSTGVLAGNTIYF.

The chain employs TRBV10-2 and TRBJ2-5; 11 bases align to TRBD2. Unmatched junction bases numbered 6, after V lost 10 bases and J lost 5 bases. CDR3 size: 13 residues. CDR1 and CDR2 (germline): WSHSY, SAAADI. The CDR3 loop is CATGLAGGETQYF. The CDR3 DNA reads as TGCGCCACGGGGCTAGCGGGGGGTGAGACCCAGTACTTC.

The chain has TRBV15 and TRBJ1-4, with D perhaps matching TRBD1 (5 bases). Trimming cost V 3 bases and J 5 bases, with 16 bases left between them. Germline assignment: CDR1 LNHNV and CDR2 YYDKDF (reference sequence). CDR3 size: 16 residues. CDR3 sequence reads: CATSRGKQGWNEKLFF. The CDR3 coding sequence is TGTGCCACCAGCAGGGGGAAGCAGGGTTGGAATGAAAAACTGTTTTTT.